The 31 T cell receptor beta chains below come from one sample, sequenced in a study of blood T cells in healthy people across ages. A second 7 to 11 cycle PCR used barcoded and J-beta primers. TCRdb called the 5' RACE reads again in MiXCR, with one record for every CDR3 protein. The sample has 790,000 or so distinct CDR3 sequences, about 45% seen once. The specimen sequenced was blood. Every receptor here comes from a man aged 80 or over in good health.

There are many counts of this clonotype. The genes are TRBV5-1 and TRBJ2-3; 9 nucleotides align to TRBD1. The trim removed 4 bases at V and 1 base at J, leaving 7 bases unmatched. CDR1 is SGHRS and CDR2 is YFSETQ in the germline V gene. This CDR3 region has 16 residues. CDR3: CASSPRDREGTDTQYF. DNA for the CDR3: TGCGCCAGCAGCCCAAGGGACAGGGAGGGCACAGATACGCAGTATTTT.

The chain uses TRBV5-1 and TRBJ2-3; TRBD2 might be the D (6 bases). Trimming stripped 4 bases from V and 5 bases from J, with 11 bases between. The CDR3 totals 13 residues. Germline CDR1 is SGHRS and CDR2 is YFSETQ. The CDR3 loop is CASSPIGGDTQYF. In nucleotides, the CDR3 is TGCGCCAGCAGCCCCATCGGGGGAGATACGCAGTATTTT.

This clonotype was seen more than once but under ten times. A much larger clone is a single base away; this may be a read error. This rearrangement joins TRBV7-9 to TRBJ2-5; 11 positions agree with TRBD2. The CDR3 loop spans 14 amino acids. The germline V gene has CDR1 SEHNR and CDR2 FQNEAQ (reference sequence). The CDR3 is CASNLGLAGETQYF. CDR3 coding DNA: TGTGCCAGCAACTTAGGACTAGCGGGAGAGACCCAGTACTTC. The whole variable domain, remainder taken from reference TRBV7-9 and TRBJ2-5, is DTGVSQNPRHKITKRGQNVTFRCDPISEHNRLYWYRQTLGQGPEFLTYFQNEAQLEKSRLLSDRFSAERPKGSFSTLEIQRTEQGDSAMYLCASNLGLAGETQYFGPGTRLLVL.

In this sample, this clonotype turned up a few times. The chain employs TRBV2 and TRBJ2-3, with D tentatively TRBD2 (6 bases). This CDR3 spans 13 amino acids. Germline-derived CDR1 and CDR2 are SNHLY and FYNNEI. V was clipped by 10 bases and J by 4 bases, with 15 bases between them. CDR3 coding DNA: TGTGCCATCAAACTAGGAGGGTCAGATACGCAGTATTTT. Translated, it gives CAIKLGGSDTQYF. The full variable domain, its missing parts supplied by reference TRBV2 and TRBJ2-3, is EPEVTQTPSHQVTQMGQEVILRCVPISNHLYFYWYRQILGQKVEFLVSFYNNEISEKSEIFDDQFSVERPDGSNFTLKIRSTKLEDSAMYFCAIKLGGSDTQYFGPGTRLTVL.

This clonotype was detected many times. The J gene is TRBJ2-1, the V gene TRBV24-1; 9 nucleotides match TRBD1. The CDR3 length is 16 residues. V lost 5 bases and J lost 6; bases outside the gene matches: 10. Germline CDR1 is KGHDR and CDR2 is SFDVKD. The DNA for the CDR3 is TGTGCCACCAGTGTCACTAAGGGACAGGGTGGCAATGAGCAGTTCTTC. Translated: CATSVTKGQGGNEQFF.

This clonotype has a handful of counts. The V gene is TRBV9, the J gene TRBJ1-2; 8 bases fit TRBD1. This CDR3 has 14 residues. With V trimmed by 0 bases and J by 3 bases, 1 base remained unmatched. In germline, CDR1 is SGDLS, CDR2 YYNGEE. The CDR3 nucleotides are TGTGCCAGCAGCGTAGCGACAGGGGACTATGGCTACACCTTC. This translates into CASSVATGDYGYTF.

CDR3 sequence: CATSDFSLAGVSDTQYF. The DNA for the CDR3 is TGTGCCACCAGTGATTTCTCTCTAGCGGGAGTCTCAGATACGCAGTATTTT. The gene calls are TRBV24-1 and TRBJ2-3; 10 nucleotides line up with TRBD2. The J segment lost 4 bases and the V segment lost 1 base, leaving 7 bases of the junction unmatched. This CDR3 region has 17 residues. Germline values: CDR1 KGHDR, CDR2 SFDVKD.

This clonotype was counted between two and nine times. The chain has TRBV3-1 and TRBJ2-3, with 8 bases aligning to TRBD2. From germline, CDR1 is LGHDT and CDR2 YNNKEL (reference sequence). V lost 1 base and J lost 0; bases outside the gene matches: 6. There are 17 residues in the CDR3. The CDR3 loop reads CASSQVYSGTSTDTQYF. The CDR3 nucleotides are TGTGCCAGCAGCCAAGTGTATAGCGGGACTAGCACAGATACGCAGTATTTT.

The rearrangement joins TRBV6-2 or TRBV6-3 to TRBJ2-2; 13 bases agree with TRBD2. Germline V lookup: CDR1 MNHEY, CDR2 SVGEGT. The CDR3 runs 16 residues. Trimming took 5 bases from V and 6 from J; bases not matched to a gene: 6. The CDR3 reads CASSNAGLAGPGELFF. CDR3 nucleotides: TGTGCCAGCAGTAACGCGGGACTAGCGGGACCCGGGGAGCTGTTTTTT.

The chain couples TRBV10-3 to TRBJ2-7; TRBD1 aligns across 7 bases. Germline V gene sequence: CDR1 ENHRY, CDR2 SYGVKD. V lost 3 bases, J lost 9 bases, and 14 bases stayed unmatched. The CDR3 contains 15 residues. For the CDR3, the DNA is TGTGCCATCAGTGATCCGGGGACAGATTTGGGAAGGCAGTACTTC. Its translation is CAISDPGTDLGRQYF.

The CDR3 is CASSYADRVENYEQYF. CDR3 DNA: TGTGCCAGCAGTTACGCTGACAGGGTTGAGAACTACGAGCAGTACTTC. The chain recombines TRBV6-2 or TRBV6-3 with TRBJ2-7, with 7 bases identical to TRBD1. The CDR3 is 16 residues long. The V and J ends lost 2 bases and 3 bases, in that order; junction bases with no gene match: 10. The germline V gene has CDR1 MNHEY and CDR2 SVGEGT.

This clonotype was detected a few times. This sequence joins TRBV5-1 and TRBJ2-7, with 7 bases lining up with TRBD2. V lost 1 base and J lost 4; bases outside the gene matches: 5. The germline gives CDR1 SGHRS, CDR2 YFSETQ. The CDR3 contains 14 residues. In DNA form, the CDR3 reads TGCGCCAGCAGCTTGTCCAGCGGGGAGTACGAGCAGTACTTC. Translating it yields CASSLSSGEYEQYF.

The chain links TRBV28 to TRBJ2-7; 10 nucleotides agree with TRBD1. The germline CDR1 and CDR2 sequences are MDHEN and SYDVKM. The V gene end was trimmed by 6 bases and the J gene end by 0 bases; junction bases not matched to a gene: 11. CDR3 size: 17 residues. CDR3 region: CASSITGTGVPSYEQYF. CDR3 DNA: TGTGCCAGCAGCATTACCGGGACAGGGGTCCCCTCCTACGAGCAGTACTTC.

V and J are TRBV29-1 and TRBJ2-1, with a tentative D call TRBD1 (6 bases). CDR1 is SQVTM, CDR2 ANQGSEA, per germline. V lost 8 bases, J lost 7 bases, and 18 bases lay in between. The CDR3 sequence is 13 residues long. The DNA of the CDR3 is TGCAGCTACCGTGGACAGATCTATAATGAGCAGTTCTTC. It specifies CSYRGQIYNEQFF.

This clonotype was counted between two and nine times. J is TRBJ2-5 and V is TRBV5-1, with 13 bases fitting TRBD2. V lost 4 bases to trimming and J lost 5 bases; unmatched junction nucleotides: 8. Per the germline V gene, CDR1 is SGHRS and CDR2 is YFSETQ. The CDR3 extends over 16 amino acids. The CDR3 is CASSTGLAGVAETQYF. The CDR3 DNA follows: TGCGCCAGCAGCACAGGACTAGCGGGAGTCGCGGAGACCCAGTACTTC.

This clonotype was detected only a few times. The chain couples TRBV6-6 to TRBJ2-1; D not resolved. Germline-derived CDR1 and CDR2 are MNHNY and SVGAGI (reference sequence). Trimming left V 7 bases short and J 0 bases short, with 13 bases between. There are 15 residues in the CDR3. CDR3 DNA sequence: TGTGCCAGCATTTCCGGGCGGAGCTCCTACAATGAGCAGTTCTTC. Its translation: CASISGRSSYNEQFF.

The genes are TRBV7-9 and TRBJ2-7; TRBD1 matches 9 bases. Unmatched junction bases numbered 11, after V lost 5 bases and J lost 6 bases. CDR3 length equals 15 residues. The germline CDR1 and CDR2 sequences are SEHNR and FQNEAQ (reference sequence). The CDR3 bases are TGTGCCAGCAGCCCGAAGGACAGGGGTTATTTCGAGCAGTACTTC. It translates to CASSPKDRGYFEQYF.

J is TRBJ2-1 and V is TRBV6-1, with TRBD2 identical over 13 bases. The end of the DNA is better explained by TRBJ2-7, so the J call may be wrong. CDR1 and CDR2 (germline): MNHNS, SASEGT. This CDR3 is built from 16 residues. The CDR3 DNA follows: TGTGCCAGCACTGCTGGACTAGCGGGAGTGCGTAATGAGCAGTACTTC. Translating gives CASTAGLAGVRNEQYF.

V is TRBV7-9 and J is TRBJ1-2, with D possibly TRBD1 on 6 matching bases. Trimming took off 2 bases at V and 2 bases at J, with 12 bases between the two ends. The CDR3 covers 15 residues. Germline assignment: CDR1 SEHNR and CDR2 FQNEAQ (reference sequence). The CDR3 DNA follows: TGTGCCAGCAGCTTAAGTACAGGGTCCAACTATGGCTACACCTTC. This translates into CASSLSTGSNYGYTF. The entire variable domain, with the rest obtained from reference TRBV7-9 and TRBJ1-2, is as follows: DTGVSQNPRHKITKRGQNVTFRCDPISEHNRLYWYRQTLGQGPEFLTYFQNEAQLEKSRLLSDRFSAERPKGSFSTLEIQRTEQGDSAMYLCASSLSTGSNYGYTFGSGTRLTVV.

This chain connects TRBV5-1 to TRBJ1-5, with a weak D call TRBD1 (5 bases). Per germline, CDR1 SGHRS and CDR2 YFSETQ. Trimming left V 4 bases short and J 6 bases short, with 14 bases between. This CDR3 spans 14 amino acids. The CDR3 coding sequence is TGCGCCAGCAGCCCGGGGGAGCTGGGTCAGCCCCAGCATTTT. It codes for CASSPGELGQPQHF.

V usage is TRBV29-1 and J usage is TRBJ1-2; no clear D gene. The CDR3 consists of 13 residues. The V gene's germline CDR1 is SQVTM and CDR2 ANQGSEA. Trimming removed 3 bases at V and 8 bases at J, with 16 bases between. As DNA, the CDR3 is TGCAGCGTTGATGAGGACGGGTTAGACGGCTACACCTTC. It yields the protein CSVDEDGLDGYTF.

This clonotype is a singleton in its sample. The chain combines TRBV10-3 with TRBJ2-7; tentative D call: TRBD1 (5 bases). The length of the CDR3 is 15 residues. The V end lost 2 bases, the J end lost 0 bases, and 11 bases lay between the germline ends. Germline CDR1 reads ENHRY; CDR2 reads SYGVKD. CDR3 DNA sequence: TGTGCCATCAGTGAGGTAGGGGCTAGCTCCTACGAGCAGTACTTC. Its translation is CAISEVGASSYEQYF.

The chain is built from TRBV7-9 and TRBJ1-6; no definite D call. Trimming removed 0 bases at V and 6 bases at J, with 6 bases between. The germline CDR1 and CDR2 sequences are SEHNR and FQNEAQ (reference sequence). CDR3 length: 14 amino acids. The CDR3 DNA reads TGTGCCAGCAGCTTAGCGGCGAGTAATTCACCCCTCCACTTT. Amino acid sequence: CASSLAASNSPLHF.

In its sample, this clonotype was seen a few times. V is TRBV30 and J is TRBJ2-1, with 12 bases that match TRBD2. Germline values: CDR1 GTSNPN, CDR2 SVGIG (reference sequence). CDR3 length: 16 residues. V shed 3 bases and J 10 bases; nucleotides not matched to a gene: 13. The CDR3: CAWSTLAGGGGREQFF. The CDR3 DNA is TGTGCCTGGAGCACCCTAGCGGGAGGGGGTGGTCGCGAGCAGTTCTTC.

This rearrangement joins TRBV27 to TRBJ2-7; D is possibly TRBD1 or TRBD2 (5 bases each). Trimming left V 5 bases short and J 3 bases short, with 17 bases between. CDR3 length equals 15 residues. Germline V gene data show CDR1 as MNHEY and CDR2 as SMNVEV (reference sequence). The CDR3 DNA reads TGTGCCAGCAGTCTTGCGCCCGGGACGGTCTACGAGCAGTACTTC. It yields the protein CASSLAPGTVYEQYF.

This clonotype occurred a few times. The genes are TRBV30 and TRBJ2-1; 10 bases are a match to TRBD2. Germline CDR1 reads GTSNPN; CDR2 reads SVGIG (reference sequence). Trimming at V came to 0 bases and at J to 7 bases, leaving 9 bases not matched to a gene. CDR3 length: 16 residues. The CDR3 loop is CAWSVLPAGGRNEQFF. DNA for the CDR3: TGTGCCTGGAGTGTACTGCCAGCGGGAGGGCGTAATGAGCAGTTCTTC. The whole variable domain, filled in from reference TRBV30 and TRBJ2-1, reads SQTIHQWPATLVQPVGSPLSLECTVEGTSNPNLYWYRQAAGRGLQLLFYSVGIGQISSEVPQNLSASRPQDRQFILSSKKLLLSDSGFYLCAWSVLPAGGRNEQFFGPGTRLTVL.

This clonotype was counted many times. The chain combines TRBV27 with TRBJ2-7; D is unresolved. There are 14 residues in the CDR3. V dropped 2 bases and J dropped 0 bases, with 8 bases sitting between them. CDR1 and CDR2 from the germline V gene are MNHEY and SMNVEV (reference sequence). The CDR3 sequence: CASSLETSSYEQYF. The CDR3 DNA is TGTGCCAGCAGTTTAGAGACCAGCTCCTACGAGCAGTACTTC.

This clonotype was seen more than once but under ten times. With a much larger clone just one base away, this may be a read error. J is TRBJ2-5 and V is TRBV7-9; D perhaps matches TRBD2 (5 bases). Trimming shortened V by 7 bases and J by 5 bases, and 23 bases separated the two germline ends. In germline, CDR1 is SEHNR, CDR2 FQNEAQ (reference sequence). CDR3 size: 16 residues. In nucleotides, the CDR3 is TGTGCCAGCACAACGTCGATAGGTCGGGGTGGCGAGACCCAGTACTTC. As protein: CASTTSIGRGGETQYF.

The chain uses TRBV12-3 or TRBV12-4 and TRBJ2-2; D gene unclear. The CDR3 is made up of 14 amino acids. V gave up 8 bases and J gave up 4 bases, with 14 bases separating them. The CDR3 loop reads CASGRLRSTGELFF. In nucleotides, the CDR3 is TGTGCCAGCGGGCGCCTACGATCCACCGGGGAGCTGTTTTTT.

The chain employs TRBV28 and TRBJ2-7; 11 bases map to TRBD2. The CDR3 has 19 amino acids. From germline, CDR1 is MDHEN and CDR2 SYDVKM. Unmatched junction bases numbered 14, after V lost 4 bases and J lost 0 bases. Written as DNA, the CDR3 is TGTGCCAGCAGTTCCGATCCGGGACTAGCGGTCTCTGCCTCCTACGAGCAGTACTTC. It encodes CASSSDPGLAVSASYEQYF.

The CDR3 is CASGDYNEQYF. As DNA, the CDR3 is TGTGCCAGCGGGGACTACAATGAGCAGTACTTC. The J gene is TRBJ2-1, the V gene TRBV28, with TRBD2 identical over 7 bases. Gene TRBJ2-7 matches the end of the DNA better, so the J call may be wrong. The CDR3 spans 11 residues. Germline loops: CDR1 MDHEN, CDR2 SYDVKM.